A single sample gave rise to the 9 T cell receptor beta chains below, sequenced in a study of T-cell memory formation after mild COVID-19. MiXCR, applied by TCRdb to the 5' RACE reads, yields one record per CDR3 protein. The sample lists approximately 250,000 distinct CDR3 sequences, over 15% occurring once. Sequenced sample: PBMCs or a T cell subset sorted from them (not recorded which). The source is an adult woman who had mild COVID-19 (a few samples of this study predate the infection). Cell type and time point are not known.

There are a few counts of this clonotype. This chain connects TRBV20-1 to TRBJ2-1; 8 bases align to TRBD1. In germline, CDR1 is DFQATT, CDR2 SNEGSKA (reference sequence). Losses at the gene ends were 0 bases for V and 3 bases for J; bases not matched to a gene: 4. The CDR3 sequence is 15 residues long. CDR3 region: CSARDQGAGYNEQFF. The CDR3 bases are TGCAGTGCTAGAGATCAGGGGGCCGGCTACAATGAGCAGTTCTTC.

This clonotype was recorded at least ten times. The CDR3 is CASSPRTGSDEQFF. The DNA of the CDR3 is TGTGCCAGCAGCCCTAGGACGGGTAGCGATGAGCAGTTCTTC. J is TRBJ2-1 and V is TRBV11-3; D is possibly TRBD2 (5 bases). V lost 5 bases to trimming and J lost 8 bases, with 16 bases between them. CDR3 length equals 14 residues. CDR1 and CDR2 (germline): SGHNT, YENEEA.

The CDR3 DNA is TGTGCCAGCAACCATGAGACAGGGCCCTACAATGAGCAGTTCTTC. It is translated as CASNHETGPYNEQFF. The gene calls are TRBV11-2 and TRBJ2-1; 7 nucleotides align to TRBD1. From germline, CDR1 is SGHAT and CDR2 FQNNGV. CDR3 length: 15 amino acids. Losses at the gene ends were 7 bases for V and 2 bases for J; bases not matched to a gene: 8.

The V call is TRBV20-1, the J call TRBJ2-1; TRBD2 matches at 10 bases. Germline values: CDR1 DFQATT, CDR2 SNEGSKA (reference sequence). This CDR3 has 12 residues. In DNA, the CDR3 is TGCAGACCTAGCGGGGGACACAATGAGCAGTTCTTC. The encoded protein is CRPSGGHNEQFF.

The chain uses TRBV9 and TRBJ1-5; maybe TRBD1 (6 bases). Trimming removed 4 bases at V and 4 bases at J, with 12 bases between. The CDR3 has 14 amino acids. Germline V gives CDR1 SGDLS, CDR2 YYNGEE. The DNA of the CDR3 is TGTGCCAGCAGCTCCGGGGGCCCGAATCAGCCCCAGCATTTT. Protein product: CASSSGGPNQPQHF.

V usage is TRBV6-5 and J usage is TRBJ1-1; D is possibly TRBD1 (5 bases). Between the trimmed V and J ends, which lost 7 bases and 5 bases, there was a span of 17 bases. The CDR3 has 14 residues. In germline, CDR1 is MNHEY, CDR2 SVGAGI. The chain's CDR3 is CASIKPGSVTEAFF. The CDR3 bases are TGTGCCAGCATTAAACCAGGGTCCGTGACTGAAGCTTTCTTT.

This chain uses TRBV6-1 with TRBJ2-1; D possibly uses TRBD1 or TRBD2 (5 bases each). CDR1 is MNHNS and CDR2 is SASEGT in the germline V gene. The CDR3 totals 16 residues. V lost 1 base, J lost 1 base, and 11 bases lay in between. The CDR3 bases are TGTGCCAGCAGTGAAGTCTGGGGGACGTCCTACAATGAGCAGTTCTTC. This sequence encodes CASSEVWGTSYNEQFF.

CDR3 coding DNA: TGCAGTGCTAGAGATCGGGGGCACCCTGAAGCTTTCTTT. The encoded protein is CSARDRGHPEAFF. This chain uses TRBV20-1 with TRBJ1-1, with D possibly matching TRBD1 (6 bases). The CDR3 sequence is 13 residues long. The germline V and J ends were trimmed by 0 bases and 6 bases, with 11 bases remaining between them. Germline CDR1 is DFQATT and CDR2 is SNEGSKA (reference sequence).

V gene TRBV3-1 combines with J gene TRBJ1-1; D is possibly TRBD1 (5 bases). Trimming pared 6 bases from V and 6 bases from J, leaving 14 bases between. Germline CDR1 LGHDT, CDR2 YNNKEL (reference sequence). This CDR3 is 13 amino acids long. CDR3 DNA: TGTGCCAGCAGTTACCAGGGAGGCCCTGAAGCTTTCTTT. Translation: CASSYQGGPEAFF.